This T cell receptor (beta chain) was recorded in a study of cytomegalovirus exposure and HLA in healthy donors. Study-wide context: HLA-typed donors were the source of 90 million or so unique TCRs, which an early data release held. General study findings and limits: Follow-up analysis seemed to connect common viral pathogens with several of the most significant clusters identified. Among the CMV-associated chains, a few were confirmed in vitro as specific for CMV antigens. Indistinguishable V segments such as TRBV6-2 and TRBV6-3 were excluded.

Turning to this clone: Its specificity is not known.

Amplification used 60 Vbeta primers and 13 Jbeta primers. The method was immunoSEQ multiplex PCR; TCRdb's version includes in-frame clones alone and lacks a portion of them. The sample lists more than 95,000 clones; around 9.1% were seen once. V shed 6 bases and J shed 2 bases, with 7 bases lying between them. Germline values: CDR1 SQVTM, CDR2 ANQGSEA. The CDR3 is 11 amino acids. The chain combines TRBV29-1 with TRBJ2-5, with a weak D call TRBD2 (6 bases). The source of this sequence is a man aged 35 to 55 in good health and CMV-seropositive. What was sequenced was PBMCs. The CDR3 protein is CSVGGQETQYF. The CDR3 DNA sequence: TGCAGCGTCGGGGGACAAGAGACCCAGTACTTC. Using reference TRBV29-1 and TRBJ2-5 for the parts outside the CDR3, the full variable domain is SAVISQKPSRDICQRGTSLTIQCQVDSQVTMMFWYRQQPGQSLTLIATANQGSEATYESGFVIDKFPISRPNLTFSTLTVSNMSPEDSSIYLCSVGGQETQYFGPGTRLLVL.